This T cell receptor (beta chain) was found in a study of T cell responses to AZD1222 COVID-19 vaccine (dated by TCRdb to the early 2020s). About the study as a whole: Because spike-specific TCR depth and breadth did not differ between the two schedules, AZD1222 recipients who got a second dose at roughly 4 weeks were pooled with those who got a second dose at roughly 12 weeks. Trial participants were enrolled by age into 18-55, 56-69 and 70-plus year subgroups, with roughly 160, 29 and 62 TCR-sequenced participants respectively. A total of 240 or so trial participants underwent TCR sequencing, of whom 207 had received two doses of AZD1222 and approximately 25 had received two doses of the MenACWY control vaccine. The paper's findings and limits, for the study overall: Because no day 14 peak-response samples were available, repertoires were characterized only after the peak T cell response. Conclusions about previously exposed vaccinees are limited, since just 5 to 7 AZD1222 recipients were seropositive for SARS-CoV-2 at baseline. After two AZD1222 doses, spike-specific TCR breadth and depth were significantly higher than at day 0 and than in MenACWY recipients. Participants were mostly white British, with more females than males. The authors suggested clonal diversity may have been underestimated. In the small 56-69-year group, the increase in depth fell short of significance, most likely because of low power. The vaccine-associated CD4 TCRs covered the entire spike protein, and the dominant responses fell in regions 160-218 and 743-854. Epitopes outside the regions mutated in the B.1.351 and B.1.1.7 variants were reportedly recognized by nearly half of the unique spike-specific TCRs.

The sample's time point label, decoded: baseline before first vaccination. Vaccinee samples were obtained from the UK trials COV001 and COV002, which included a single-blind randomized controlled phase 2/3 trial of AZD1222 (ChAdOx1 nCoV-19) in healthy adults. Trial participant PBMC samples were collected at day 0 and day 28 after the second dose for TCRbeta chain sequencing. As to this clone: Its recognized antigen is unknown. The input lacks base qualities; no much larger clone sits a single base away.

Looking up the germline V gene (reference sequence) yields CDR1 SSHAT and CDR2 FNYEAQ. Clipping removes 8 bases from V and 1 base from J, with 7 as the unmatched junction base count. From cysteine to phenylalanine, the CDR3 is 15 amino acids long. Solely the CDR3 DNA is kept, with 45 bases framed from the first base. The CDR3 regions of human TCRbeta chains were analyzed by immunosequencing. The study's processing was this. TCRs in the repertoires were matched against a reference library of SARS-CoV-2-specific TCRs that had been generated with the MIRA antigen-specificity platform. Breadth meant the fraction of unique TCRs that were SARS-CoV-2-associated, whereas depth meant the fraction of total T cells that were SARS-CoV-2-associated. Each spike-specific TCR was assigned to its reactive spike region and to a CD4 or CD8 class using the MIRA data. Log10-transformed breadth and depth values were compared by one-way ANOVA with Sidak's multiple comparisons tests. TCRdb carries this immuneACCESS record with in-frame sequences only. Its versions omit some clonotypes, under half of them owing to an unresolved V gene in the studies checked, with the rest unexplained. From that table come the V and J calls and clone size; the DNA was used to work out D and trimming. The sample table contains roughly 120,000 clones; only one count was recorded for approximately 85% of them. Around 1.6% of the sample belongs to the ten largest clones.

The sample consisted of peripheral blood, taken on day 0 of AZD1222 vaccination. The rearrangement combines TRBV7-7 with TRBJ2-5, with 10 bases aligning to TRBD2. The source is an adult in good health. The sequenced DNA: TGTGCCAGCGGATCAGCGGGGGGGCTCCAAGAGACCCAGTACTTC. It encodes CASGSAGGLQETQYF.